This section outlines one TCR beta chain sequence together with its context. Its binding antigen is unknown. Per-base qualities were not stored, and no clone one base away is much larger. The data were taken from a study of a mutant IDH1 vaccine in newly diagnosed glioma (dated by TCRdb to the early 2020s). Regarding the study in general: Across visits V03 through V10, patients got a total of eight vaccinations, given in weeks 1, 3, 5, 7, 11, 15, 19 and 23. Vaccination was initiated 4-6 weeks after radiotherapy alone, or concurrently with temozolomide cycles in the chemotherapy-containing groups. The roughly 33 treated patients were approximately 60% male and roughly 40% female, with a mean age of about 43 years. Prior to enrollment, patients had been given standard therapy consisting of radiotherapy alone, temozolomide alone, or radiochemotherapy with temozolomide, with the combination given to most patients. Peripheral blood samples were drawn at six visits, namely V03 (baseline), V05, V07, V10, V12 and V13. For exploratory analyses, around 23 treated patients had longitudinal TCRB deep sequencing done wherever samples were available.

Study-wide conclusions, independent of this receptor: Availability determined which PBMC samples were chosen for TCRB deep sequencing. It was noted by the authors that analyses of patient blood samples could not be reproduced owing to sample limitations. Immune responses induced by the vaccine were seen in around 93% of patients across multiple MHC alleles. Changes in the top peripheral T cell clonotypes picked up by TCRB sequencing did not appear to be linked to pseudoprogression.

From cysteine to phenylalanine, the CDR3 is 16 amino acids long. CDR3 DNA only is kept here, 48 bases in frame from base 1. CDR1 and CDR2 are read off the germline V gene as MGHDK and SYGVNS. Deletion took 0 bases off V and 0 bases off J, with a span of 12 bases between the germline ends. The library relied on the immunoSEQ multiplex PCR assay. Following the manufacturer's protocol, the hsTCRB Kit was used to amplify rearranged TCR beta chain sequences. An Illumina MiSeq was used to sequence the TCRB libraries. As for how the authors treated the data: The kit vendor's proprietary platform handled demultiplexing, trimming and gene mapping. TCRdb carries this immuneACCESS record with in-frame sequences only. Its versions omit some clonotypes, under half of them owing to an unresolved V gene in the studies checked, with the rest unexplained. V, J and clone size are taken as reported in that table, and D and trimming were inferred from the DNA itself. This sample is represented by around 30,000 clones; 80% of them were singletons. 8% to 10% of the sample belongs to the ten largest clones.

Sample time point, as interpreted from the label and publication: week 23, last vaccination. Each vaccine dose was 300 ug of a 20-mer mutant IDH1 peptide in Montanide, given subcutaneously with topical imiquimod. Donors had newly diagnosed WHO grade 3 or 4 IDH1-mutant astrocytomas with loss of nuclear ATRX. The samples were drawn from NOA16, a multicentre, single-arm, open-label phase I trial in Germany that tested a mutant IDH1 peptide vaccine in humans for the first time. Genomic DNA for TCRB sequencing was extracted from EDTA blood using the DNeasy Blood and Tissue Kit. The V gene is TRBV25-1 and the J gene is TRBJ2-7; TRBD2 is a weak D gene call, 6 bases matching. The starting material was PBMCs, obtained from a glioma patient whose treatment included an IDH1 peptide vaccine. The receptor was derived from a woman aged 18 to 35 with glioma. In nucleotide form, the sequence is TGTGCCAGCAGTGAATACCGGGACTTCTCCTCCTACGAGCAGTACTTC. Its translation reads: CASSEYRDFSSYEQYF.